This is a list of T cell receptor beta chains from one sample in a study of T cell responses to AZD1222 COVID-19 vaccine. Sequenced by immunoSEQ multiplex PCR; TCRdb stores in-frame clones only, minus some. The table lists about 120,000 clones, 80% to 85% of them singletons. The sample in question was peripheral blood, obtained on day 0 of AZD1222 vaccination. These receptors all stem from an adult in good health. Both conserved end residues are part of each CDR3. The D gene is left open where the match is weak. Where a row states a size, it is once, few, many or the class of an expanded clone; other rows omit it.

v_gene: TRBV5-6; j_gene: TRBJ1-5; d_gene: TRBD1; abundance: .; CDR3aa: CASSLAGQGYQAQHF; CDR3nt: TGTGCCAGCAGCTTGGCGGGACAGGGTTATCAGGCCCAGCATTTT
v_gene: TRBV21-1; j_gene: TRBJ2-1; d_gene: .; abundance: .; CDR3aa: CASSPREGLNEQFF; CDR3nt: TGTGCCAGCAGCCCGCGGGAGGGCCTCAATGAGCAGTTCTTC
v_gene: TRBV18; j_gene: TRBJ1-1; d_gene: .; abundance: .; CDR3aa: CASLKNTEAFF; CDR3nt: TGTGCCAGCTTAAAGAACACTGAAGCTTTCTTT
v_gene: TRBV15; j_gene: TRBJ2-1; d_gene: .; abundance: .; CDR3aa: CATSRRRQGMYNEQFF; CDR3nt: TGTGCCACCAGCAGGAGGCGGCAGGGGATGTACAATGAGCAGTTCTTC
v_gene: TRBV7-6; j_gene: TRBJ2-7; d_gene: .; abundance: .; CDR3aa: CASSSAVSYEQYF; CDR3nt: TGTGCCAGCAGCTCGGCAGTTTCCTACGAGCAGTACTTC
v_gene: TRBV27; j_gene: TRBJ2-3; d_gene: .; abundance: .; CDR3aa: CANSFSARTDTQYF; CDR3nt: TGTGCCAACAGTTTTAGCGCGCGCACAGATACGCAGTATTTT
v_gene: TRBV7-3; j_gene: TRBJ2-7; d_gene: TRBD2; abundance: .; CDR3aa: CASSFLGGSSYEQYF; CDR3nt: TGTGCCAGCAGCTTTCTTGGCGGGAGCTCCTACGAGCAGTACTTC
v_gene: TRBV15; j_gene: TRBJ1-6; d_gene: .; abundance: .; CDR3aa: CATSRVGSNSPLHF; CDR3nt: TGTGCCACCAGCAGAGTAGGGAGCAATTCACCCCTCCACTTT
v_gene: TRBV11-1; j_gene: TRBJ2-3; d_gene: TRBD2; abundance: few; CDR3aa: CASSPGTSGVTDTQYF; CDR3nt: TGTGCCAGCAGCCCGGGGACTAGCGGCGTCACAGATACGCAGTATTTT
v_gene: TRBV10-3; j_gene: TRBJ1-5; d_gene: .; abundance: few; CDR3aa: CAISDKGPSNQPQHF; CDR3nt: TGTGCCATCAGTGATAAGGGGCCTAGCAATCAGCCCCAGCATTTT
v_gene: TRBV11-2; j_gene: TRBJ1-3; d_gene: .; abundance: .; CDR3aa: CASSLDLWGLAGNTIYF; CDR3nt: TGTGCCAGCAGCTTAGATCTTTGGGGGCTGGCTGGAAACACCATATATTTT
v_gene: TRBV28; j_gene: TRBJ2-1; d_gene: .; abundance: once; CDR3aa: CASLGGSRNNEQFF; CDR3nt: TGTGCCAGCTTGGGCGGGTCCCGCAACAATGAGCAGTTCTTC
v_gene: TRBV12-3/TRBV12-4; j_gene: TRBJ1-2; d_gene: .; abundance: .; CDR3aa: CASSTTGFYGYTF; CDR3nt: TGTGCCAGCAGTACCACAGGATTCTATGGCTACACCTTC
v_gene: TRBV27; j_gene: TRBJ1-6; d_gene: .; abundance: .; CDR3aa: CASSLMPGGRNSPLHF; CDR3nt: TGTGCCAGCAGTTTAATGCCTGGAGGGAGGAATTCACCCCTCCACTTT
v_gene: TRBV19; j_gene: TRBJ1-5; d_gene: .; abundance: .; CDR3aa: CASSSVQGPPQHF; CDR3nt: TGTGCCAGTAGTTCTGTCCAGGGTCCGCCCCAGCATTTT
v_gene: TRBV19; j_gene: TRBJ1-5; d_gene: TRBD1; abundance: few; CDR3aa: CASGDRGQPQHF; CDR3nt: TGTGCCAGTGGGGACAGGGGTCAGCCCCAGCATTTT
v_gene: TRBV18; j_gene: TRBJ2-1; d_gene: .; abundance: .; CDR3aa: CASSPPRQGGNEQFF; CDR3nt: TGTGCCAGCTCACCACCGCGGCAGGGGGGAAATGAGCAGTTCTTC
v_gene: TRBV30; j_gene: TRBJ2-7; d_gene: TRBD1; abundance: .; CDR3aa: CAWRKPGQGSGEQYF; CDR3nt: TGTGCCTGGAGGAAGCCGGGACAGGGGTCTGGGGAGCAGTACTTC
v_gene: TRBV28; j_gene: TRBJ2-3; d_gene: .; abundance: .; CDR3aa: CASRPGSARGTDTQYF; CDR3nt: TGTGCCAGCAGGCCCGGTTCGGCGCGGGGCACAGATACGCAGTATTTT
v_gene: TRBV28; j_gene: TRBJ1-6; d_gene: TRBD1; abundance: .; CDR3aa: CASTIIGQGADSPLHF; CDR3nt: TGTGCCAGCACCATTATCGGACAGGGGGCTGATTCACCCCTCCACTTT
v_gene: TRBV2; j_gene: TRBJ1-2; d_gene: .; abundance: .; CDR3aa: CASSSLLTNYGYTF; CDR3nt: TGTGCCAGCAGTAGCCTTCTAACAAACTATGGCTACACCTTC
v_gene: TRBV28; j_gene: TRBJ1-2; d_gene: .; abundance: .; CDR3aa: CASRRAGTLGDGYTF; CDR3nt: TGTGCCAGCCGGCGGGCCGGAACTCTGGGGGATGGCTACACCTTC
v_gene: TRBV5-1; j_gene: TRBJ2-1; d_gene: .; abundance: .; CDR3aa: CASSLSAGVDEQFF; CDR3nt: TGCGCCAGCAGCTTGTCGGCAGGGGTCGATGAGCAGTTCTTC
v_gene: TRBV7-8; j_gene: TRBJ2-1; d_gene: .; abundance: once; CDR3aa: CASSLEAVRGGRNEQFF; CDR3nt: TGTGCCAGCAGCTTAGAGGCGGTCAGGGGAGGTAGGAATGAGCAGTTCTTC
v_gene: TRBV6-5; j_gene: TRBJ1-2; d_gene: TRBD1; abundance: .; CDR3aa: CASRPDRAYGYTF; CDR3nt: TGTGCCAGCAGGCCAGACAGGGCCTATGGCTACACCTTC
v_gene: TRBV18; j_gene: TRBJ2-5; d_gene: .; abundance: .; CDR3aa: CASSPQGSKETQYF; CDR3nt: TGTGCCAGCTCACCTCAGGGTAGTAAGGAGACCCAGTACTTC
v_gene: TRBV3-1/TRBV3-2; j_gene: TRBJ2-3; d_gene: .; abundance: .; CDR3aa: CASSLQGGWDTQYF; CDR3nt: TGTGCCAGCAGCCTCCAGGGGGGATGGGATACGCAGTATTTT
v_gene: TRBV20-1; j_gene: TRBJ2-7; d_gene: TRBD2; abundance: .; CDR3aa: CSASAGVHEQYF; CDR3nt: TGCAGTGCTAGTGCGGGAGTACACGAGCAGTACTTC
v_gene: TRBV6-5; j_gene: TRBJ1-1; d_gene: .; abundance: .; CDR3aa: CASSYRPESTEAFF; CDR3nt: TGTGCCAGCAGTTACCGGCCGGAGTCCACTGAAGCTTTCTTT
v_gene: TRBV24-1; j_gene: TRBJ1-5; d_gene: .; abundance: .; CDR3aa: CATSDPAMGSEPQHF; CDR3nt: TGTGCCACCAGTGATCCTGCAATGGGAAGCGAACCCCAGCATTTT
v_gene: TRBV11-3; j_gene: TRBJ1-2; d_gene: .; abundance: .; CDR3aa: CASSFPRGPSNYGYTF; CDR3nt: TGTGCCAGCAGCTTCCCTCGGGGACCCTCTAACTATGGCTACACCTTC